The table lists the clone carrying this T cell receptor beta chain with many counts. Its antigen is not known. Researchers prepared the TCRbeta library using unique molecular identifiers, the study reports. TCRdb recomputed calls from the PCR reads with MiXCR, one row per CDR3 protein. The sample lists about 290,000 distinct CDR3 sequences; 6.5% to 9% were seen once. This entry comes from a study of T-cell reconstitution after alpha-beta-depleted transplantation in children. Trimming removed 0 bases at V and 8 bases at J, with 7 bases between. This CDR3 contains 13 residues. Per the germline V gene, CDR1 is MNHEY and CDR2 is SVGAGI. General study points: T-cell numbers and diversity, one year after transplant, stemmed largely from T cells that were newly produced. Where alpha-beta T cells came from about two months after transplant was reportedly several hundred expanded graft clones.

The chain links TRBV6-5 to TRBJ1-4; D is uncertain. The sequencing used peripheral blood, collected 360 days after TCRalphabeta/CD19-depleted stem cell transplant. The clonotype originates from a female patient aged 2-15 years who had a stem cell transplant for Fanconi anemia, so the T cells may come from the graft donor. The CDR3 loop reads CASSYSTREKLFF. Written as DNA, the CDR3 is TGTGCCAGCAGTTACTCGACCCGGGAAAAACTGTTTTTT.